These 30 T cell receptor beta chains share one sample of origin, sequenced in a study of cytomegalovirus exposure and HLA in healthy donors. Vbeta (60) and Jbeta (13) primers were used in the PCR. Produced via immunoSEQ multiplex PCR; TCRdb's table is partial and in-frame only. In the table there are some 150,000 clones, approximately 80% of which are singletons. The sample taken for sequencing was PBMCs. The source of these receptors is a female donor in good health and CMV-seropositive.

This clone appeared a few times. Other DNA sequences from this sample encode an identical CDR3 as well. This chain joins TRBV30 and TRBJ1-5; D is unresolved. V lost 3 bases to trimming and J lost 2 bases, with 8 bases between them. CDR3 length equals 13 residues. Germline V gives CDR1 GTSNPN, CDR2 SVGIG (reference sequence). CDR3 sequence reads: CAWSTRGNQPQHF. CDR3 DNA sequence: TGTGCCTGGAGCACTAGGGGCAATCAGCCCCAGCATTTT.

The chain joins TRBV6-5 to TRBJ1-6, with 7 bases fitting TRBD1. In germline, CDR1 is MNHEY, CDR2 SVGAGI. The trim removed 7 bases at V and 5 bases at J, leaving 5 bases unmatched. This CDR3 is built from 14 residues. CDR3 amino acids: CASKLTGNNSPLHF. For the CDR3, the DNA is TGTGCCAGCAAGCTGACAGGGAATAATTCACCCCTCCACTTT.

The chain carries TRBV6-1 and TRBJ1-2; 7 positions agree with TRBD1. V lost 2 bases, J lost 5 bases, and 14 bases stayed unmatched. Germline values: CDR1 MNHNS, CDR2 SASEGT. This CDR3 has 17 residues. This CDR3 reads CASSERSAPRGSYGYTF. The CDR3 nucleotides read TGTGCCAGCAGTGAAAGGTCCGCCCCCAGGGGGAGTTATGGCTACACCTTC.

The genes are TRBV10-3 and TRBJ1-1, with TRBD1 as a possible D gene (6 bases). V was trimmed by 5 bases and J by 1 base, leaving 8 bases between them. The CDR3 covers 13 residues. From germline, CDR1 is ENHRY and CDR2 SYGVKD. The CDR3 loop reads CAISLTGNTEAFF. CDR3 DNA sequence: TGTGCCATCAGTCTGACAGGGAACACTGAAGCTTTCTTT.

V is TRBV6-5 and J is TRBJ1-3; tentative D call: TRBD1 (6 bases). The germline V and J ends were trimmed by 4 bases and 3 bases, with 13 bases remaining between them. Germline V gene sequence: CDR1 MNHEY, CDR2 SVGAGI. The CDR3 contains 15 residues. The CDR3 nucleotides read TGTGCCAGCAGTTTCACAACAGGGAATGGAAACACCATATATTTT. As protein: CASSFTTGNGNTIYF.

The CDR3 region is CASSFPGREFSDTQYF. The DNA of the CDR3 is TGCGCCAGCAGCTTCCCCGGCAGGGAATTTTCAGATACGCAGTATTTT. This chain connects TRBV5-1 to TRBJ2-3, with a weak D call TRBD1 (5 bases). The CDR3 loop spans 16 amino acids. Trimming took 2 bases from V and 4 from J, leaving 17 bases between them. The germline V gene has CDR1 SGHRS and CDR2 YFSETQ.

The rearrangement links TRBV5-1 to TRBJ1-3; 9 bases align to TRBD1. After removal of 0 bases from V and 3 bases from J, the junction contained 4 bases not matched to a gene. The germline gives CDR1 SGHRS, CDR2 YFSETQ. The CDR3 loop spans 16 amino acids. CDR3 amino acids: CASSLAGTGRGNTIYF. CDR3 coding DNA: TGCGCCAGCAGCTTGGCCGGGACAGGGCGTGGAAACACCATATATTTT.

V is TRBV7-2 and J is TRBJ1-1, with D perhaps matching TRBD1 (5 bases). Trimming pared 0 bases from V and 4 bases from J, leaving 9 bases between. The CDR3 covers 14 residues. Germline CDR1 and CDR2: SGHTA and FQGNSA. CDR3 DNA: TGTGCCAGCAGCTTAGCACAGGTTGGCACTGAAGCTTTCTTT. It encodes CASSLAQVGTEAFF.

The chain uses TRBV5-1 and TRBJ1-5, with no clear D. Trimming left V 2 bases short and J 7 bases short, with 13 bases between. The CDR3 has 14 residues. The germline V gene encodes CDR1 SGHRS and CDR2 YFSETQ. DNA for the CDR3: TGCGCCAGCAGCTTAGGCAGGAATGGGCAGCCCCAGCATTTT. This sequence encodes CASSLGRNGQPQHF.

The chain combines TRBV19 with TRBJ1-4, with a possible D match to TRBD1 (5 bases). V was cut by 6 bases and J by 7 bases, with 9 bases left in between. The CDR3 totals 12 residues. Germline CDR1 LNHDA, CDR2 SQIVND (reference sequence). This CDR3 reads CASRQVAEKLFF. The CDR3 region has the DNA TGTGCCAGTAGACAGGTCGCTGAAAAACTGTTTTTT.

This clone is a singleton in its sample. The V and J genes are TRBV6-1 and TRBJ1-5, with a weak D call TRBD1 (6 bases). Trimming cost V 1 base and J 6 bases, with 16 bases left between them. Germline V gene sequence: CDR1 MNHNS, CDR2 SASEGT. The length of the CDR3 is 16 residues. The chain's CDR3 is CASSEERGTLSQPQHF. The CDR3 DNA follows: TGTGCCAGCAGTGAAGAGAGGGGGACATTATCTCAGCCCCAGCATTTT.

In this sample, this clone turned up a few times. J is TRBJ2-7 and V is TRBV10-3; possible D gene TRBD1, 5 bases. Trimming left V 6 bases short and J 3 bases short, with 15 bases between. Germline loops: CDR1 ENHRY, CDR2 SYGVKD. This CDR3 has 14 residues. The CDR3 DNA reads TGTGCCATCAGCTCGGAACCCCAGGGCTACGAGCAGTACTTC. The encoded protein is CAISSEPQGYEQYF.

This clone was observed a few times. The chain uses TRBV10-3 and TRBJ1-2; TRBD1 might be the D (5 bases). CDR1 is ENHRY and CDR2 is SYGVKD in the germline V gene. V was cut by 0 bases and J by 6 bases, with 14 bases left in between. This CDR3 contains 15 residues. As DNA, the CDR3 is TGTGCCATCAGTGAGTCGGGGCTCACCTCCGATGGCTACACCTTC. Encoded protein: CAISESGLTSDGYTF.

This chain joins TRBV6-5 and TRBJ1-4; unclear D gene. The germline V gene has CDR1 MNHEY and CDR2 SVGAGI. This CDR3 comprises 15 residues. Trimming took off 4 bases at V and 7 bases at J, with 16 bases between the two ends. CDR3 amino acids: CASSSLGVPSEKLFF. The DNA for the CDR3 is TGTGCCAGCAGTTCGCTCGGGGTACCAAGTGAAAAACTGTTTTTT.

The J gene is TRBJ2-3, the V gene TRBV2; a possible D gene is TRBD1 (5 bases). Germline assignment: CDR1 SNHLY and CDR2 FYNNEI. V lost 7 bases, J lost 3 bases, and 8 bases lay in between. This CDR3 has 12 amino acids. DNA of the CDR3: TGTGCCAGCAATCAGGGAACAGATACGCAGTATTTT. Translated: CASNQGTDTQYF.

The chain couples TRBV6-5 to TRBJ2-7, with D hard to call. The CDR3 length is 14 residues. Trimming took 5 bases from V and 0 from J, leaving 11 bases between them. CDR1 is MNHEY, CDR2 SVGAGI, per germline. The CDR3 DNA is TGTGCCAGCAGTGAAAGCCTGAACTCCTACGAGCAGTACTTC. It codes for CASSESLNSYEQYF.

The V gene is TRBV7-9, the J gene TRBJ2-5, with 7 bases fitting TRBD1. TRBJ2-7 matches the DNA end more closely, so the J call is doubtful. This CDR3 has 14 amino acids. Germline lookup yields CDR1 SEHNR and CDR2 FQNEAQ (reference sequence). The CDR3 DNA follows: TGTGCCAGCAGCTACGGACAGGAGTCCTACGAGCAGTACTTC. Its translation is CASSYGQESYEQYF.

The chain is built from TRBV19 and TRBJ2-1; possible D gene TRBD2, 6 bases. The V and J ends lost 4 bases and 9 bases respectively, with 13 bases between them. The germline CDR1 and CDR2 sequences are LNHDA and SQIVND (reference sequence). CDR3 length: 13 amino acids. The CDR3 sequence: CASSTMTGVEQFF. CDR3 in DNA: TGTGCCAGTAGTACGATGACGGGAGTTGAGCAGTTCTTC.

The CDR3 nucleotides are TGTGCCAGCAGCCCGGACAGTTCCCGCTCCTACGAGCAGTACTTC. Translation: CASSPDSSRSYEQYF. This chain links TRBV5-4 with TRBJ2-7; D is perhaps TRBD1 (6 bases). This CDR3 comprises 15 residues. The V gene lost 4 bases and the J gene lost 0 bases, with 14 bases spanning the gap. Germline CDR1 SGHNT, CDR2 YYREEE (reference sequence).

The rearrangement links TRBV7-8 to TRBJ2-7, with D possibly matching TRBD1 (6 bases). The CDR3 runs 15 residues. V was cut by 3 bases and J by 2 bases, with 14 bases left in between. Germline loops: CDR1 SGHVS, CDR2 FQNEAQ. The CDR3 here is CASSFGRQATYEQYF. DNA of the CDR3: TGTGCCAGCAGCTTCGGTAGACAGGCGACCTACGAGCAGTACTTC.

This chain links TRBV13 with TRBJ2-3; perhaps TRBD2 as D (5 bases). Germline values: CDR1 PRHDT, CDR2 FYEKMQ (reference sequence). The CDR3 length is 16 residues. Trimming shortened V by 5 bases and J by 2 bases, and 17 bases separated the two germline ends. This CDR3 reads CASSPRVATTTDTQYF. CDR3 nucleotides: TGTGCCAGCAGCCCCCGGGTAGCGACCACCACAGATACGCAGTATTTT.

The chain carries TRBV19 and TRBJ2-5; tentative D call: TRBD1 (5 bases). The J call may be mistaken, given a closer DNA end match to TRBJ2-7. The germline V gene encodes CDR1 LNHDA and CDR2 SQIVND (reference sequence). The CDR3 sequence is 13 residues long. The CDR3 sequence is CASSQTASYEQYF. The CDR3 DNA reads TGTGCCAGTAGTCAGACAGCGTCCTACGAGCAGTACTTC.

This chain connects TRBV5-6 to TRBJ1-3, with 7 bases identical to TRBD1. Germline V lookup: CDR1 SGHDT, CDR2 YYEEEE. J lost 0 bases, V lost 4 bases, and 13 bases had no gene match. The length of the CDR3 is 18 residues. As DNA, the CDR3 is TGTGCCAGCAGCGTCCTCAAACAGGGGATTACCTCTGGAAACACCATATATTTT. It yields the protein CASSVLKQGITSGNTIYF.

CDR3 bases: TGCGCCAGCAGTCTGGGGGGGCGATCCTCAAGTGAGCCCCAGCATTTT. Translation: CASSLGGRSSSEPQHF. The chain links TRBV23-1 to TRBJ1-5; possibly TRBD1 for D (6 bases). TRBV23-1 is annotated as an ORF whose role is uncertain. Trimming took off 4 bases at V and 8 bases at J, with 21 bases between the two ends. CDR3 length: 16 residues.

The rearrangement joins TRBV5-6 to TRBJ2-5, with TRBD2 matching over 10 bases. Losses at the gene ends were 4 bases for V and 1 base for J; bases not matched to a gene: 4. CDR3 length equals 15 residues. The V gene's germline CDR1 is SGHDT and CDR2 YYEEEE. CDR3 amino acids: CASSQRGGPQETQYF. CDR3 in DNA: TGTGCCAGCAGCCAGCGGGGGGGCCCCCAAGAGACCCAGTACTTC.

In this sample, this clone turned up once. V is TRBV29-1 and J is TRBJ2-2; TRBD1 matches 8 bases. V shed 6 bases, J shed 6 bases, and the junction held 9 bases outside the gene matches. The germline V gene has CDR1 SQVTM and CDR2 ANQGSEA. This CDR3 region has 14 residues. The CDR3 here is CSVRHTGQAGELFF. CDR3 nucleotide sequence: TGCAGCGTCCGACATACGGGACAGGCCGGGGAGCTGTTTTTT.

This clone showed up just a few times. The V and J genes are TRBV7-6 and TRBJ2-7, with a possible D match to TRBD2 (7 bases). The V end was cut by 3 bases, the J end by 6 bases, with 15 bases between. The V gene's germline CDR1 is SGHVS and CDR2 FNYEAQ. CDR3 length equals 14 residues. CDR3 sequence (DNA): TGTGCCAGCAGCTTTACAGGGACGGGAGGCGAGCAGTACTTC. It translates to CASSFTGTGGEQYF.

V gene TRBV9 combines with J gene TRBJ1-2, with 8 bases aligning to TRBD1. This CDR3 comprises 15 residues. CDR1 is SGDLS, CDR2 YYNGEE, per germline. V shed 3 bases, J shed 2 bases, and the junction held 6 bases outside the gene matches. In DNA, the CDR3 is TGTGCCAGCAGCGCCGGACAGGGCTCGAACTATGGCTACACCTTC. Its protein product is CASSAGQGSNYGYTF.

This rearrangement joins TRBV19 to TRBJ1-1; a weak D match, TRBD1 (5 bases). V was cut by 5 bases and J by 11 bases, with 9 bases left in between. This CDR3 comprises 10 residues. CDR1 and CDR2 from the germline V gene are LNHDA and SQIVND (reference sequence). DNA of the CDR3: TGTGCCAGTAGTGCAGGGCGCGCTTTCTTT. The encoded protein is CASSAGRAFF. Filled out from reference TRBV19 and TRBJ1-1, the complete variable domain reads DGGITQSPKYLFRKEGQNVTLSCEQNLNHDAMYWYRQDPGQGLRLIYYSQIVNDFQKGDIAEGYSVSREKKESFPLTVTSAQKNPTAFYLCASSAGRAFFGQGTRLTVV.

Points on this clone: A read error may produce the germline difference seen at one junction end. The sample has other DNA sequences that encode this CDR3 too. This chain connects TRBV2 to TRBJ1-3; D call uncertain. The CDR3 totals 17 residues. CDR1 and CDR2 (germline): SNHLY, FYNNEI. CDR3 in amino acids: CASSRDMPGSSGNTIYF. CDR3 DNA sequence: TGTGCCAGCAGTCGAGATATGCCCGGGAGCTCTGGGAACACCATATATTTT.